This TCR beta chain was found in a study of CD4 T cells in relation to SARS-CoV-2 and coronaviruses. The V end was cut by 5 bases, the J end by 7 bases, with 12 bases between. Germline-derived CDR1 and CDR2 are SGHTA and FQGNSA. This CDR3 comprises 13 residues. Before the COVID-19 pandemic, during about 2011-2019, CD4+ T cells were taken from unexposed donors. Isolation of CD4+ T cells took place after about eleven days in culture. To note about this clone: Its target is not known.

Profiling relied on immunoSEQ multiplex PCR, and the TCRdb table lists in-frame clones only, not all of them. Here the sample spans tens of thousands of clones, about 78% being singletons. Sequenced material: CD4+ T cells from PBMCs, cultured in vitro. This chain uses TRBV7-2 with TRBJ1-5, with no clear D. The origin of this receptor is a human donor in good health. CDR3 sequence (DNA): TGTGCCAGCAGCCCTCAACGTAAGCAGCCCCAGCATTTT. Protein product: CASSPQRKQPQHF.